A selection of T cell receptor beta chains follows, all from one sample in a study of radiotherapy plus CTLA-4 blockade in lung cancer. Here immunoSEQ multiplex PCR was the method, and the copy in TCRdb shows in-frame clones only, minus some. The table lists roughly 110,000 clones, approximately 81% of them singletons. The sequenced sample was peripheral blood, obtained from a patient treated with radiotherapy plus ipilimumab. These receptors originate from a human donor with non-small cell lung cancer that progressed on radiotherapy plus ipilimumab. Some clones in this sample may be carry-over from other donors' samples. Both conserved end residues are part of each CDR3. The D gene is left open where the match is weak. Where a row states a size, it is once, few, many or the class of an expanded clone; other rows omit it.

J	V	D	size	DNA	CDR3
TRBJ1-1	TRBV6-5	-	-	TGTGCCAGCAGTTACTCGGCAGGTTACCATGAAGCTTTCTTT	CASSYSAGYHEAFF
TRBJ1-6	TRBV2	-	-	TGTGCCAGCAGGACCATAAATTCGGGGTCACCCCTCCACTTT	CASRTINSGSPLHF
TRBJ2-7	TRBV4-2	TRBD2	-	TGTGCCAGCAGCCACGCGGGAGACGGCTACGAGCAGTACTTC	CASSHAGDGYEQYF
TRBJ2-3	TRBV7-9	TRBD1	-	TGTGCCAGCACGGAAGAGGGACAGGGGCCCCCAGATACGCAGTATTTT	CASTEEGQGPPDTQYF
TRBJ1-5	TRBV28	-	-	TGTGCCAGCAGTTTATGGGACAGTAGCAATCAGCCCCAGCATTTT	CASSLWDSSNQPQHF
TRBJ2-1	TRBV5-1	-	-	TGCGCCAGCAGCTCCCCACCGTCAGGGAATGAGCAGTTCTTC	CASSSPPSGNEQFF
TRBJ2-3	TRBV6-5	-	-	TGTGCCAGCAGAGCCCAGTTGGCGGGCACAGATACGCAGTATTTT	CASRAQLAGTDTQYF
TRBJ2-3	TRBV5-4	TRBD1	-	TGTGCCAGCAGACTGACAGGGTTCGTCGGAGATACGCAGTATTTT	CASRLTGFVGDTQYF
TRBJ1-5	TRBV27	TRBD1	-	TGTGCCAGCAGTTACCGGACAGGCCGCAATCAGCCCCAGCATTTT	CASSYRTGRNQPQHF
TRBJ1-2	TRBV29-1	TRBD1	-	TGCAGCGTGGAGACAGGGGGTTATGGCTACACCTTC	CSVETGGYGYTF
TRBJ1-2	TRBV6-5	-	few	TGTGCCAGCAGTCAGGGACCGCACTATGGCTACACCTTC	CASSQGPHYGYTF
TRBJ1-2	TRBV5-1	-	-	TGCGCCAGCAGCTTGAGGAGGGGCCCGAGAGGGGGCTACACCTTC	CASSLRRGPRGGYTF
TRBJ1-1	TRBV18	-	-	TGTGCCAGCTCCGACAGATTTGAAGCTTTCTTT	CASSDRFEAFF
TRBJ2-1	TRBV5-1	-	once	TGCGCCAGCAGCCCCTCGTGGGAGGGGGCGGCCTATGAGCAGTTCTTC	CASSPSWEGAAYEQFF
TRBJ2-7	TRBV28	TRBD1	-	TGTGCCAGCAGTTCACCCTCCCTGACAGGGGGAGCCTACGAGCAGTACTTC	CASSSPSLTGGAYEQYF
TRBJ1-2	TRBV6-5	-	-	TGTGCCAGCAGTAACCCGGACAGTTTGCGCTACACCTTC	CASSNPDSLRYTF
TRBJ2-1	TRBV6-4	TRBD2	-	TGTGCCAGCAGCCTAAGCGGGGGGGATGTAAATGAGCAGTTCTTC	CASSLSGGDVNEQFF
TRBJ1-4	TRBV7-2	-	-	TGTGCCAGCAGCGACCAATCGGAGGTCGGGCCTAATGAAAAACTGTTTTTT	CASSDQSEVGPNEKLFF
TRBJ2-2	TRBV19	TRBD1	once	TGTGCCAGTAGGACAGGGACCGGGGAGCTGTTTTTT	CASRTGTGELFF
TRBJ1-3	TRBV19	-	-	TGTGCCAGTAAGAACTCTGGAAACACCATATATTTT	CASKNSGNTIYF
TRBJ2-3	TRBV9	-	-	TGTGCCAGCAGCTTCGATCCCGGCGGGGATACGCAGTATTTT	CASSFDPGGDTQYF
TRBJ2-1	TRBV6-4	TRBD2	-	TGTGCCAGCAGTGACGTAGCGGGGGGTAGAGGGGACGAGCAGTTCTTC	CASSDVAGGRGDEQFF
TRBJ2-1	TRBV2	-	once	TGTGCCAGCATTCTTAGTGGGGGAATCAATGAGCAGTTCTTC	CASILSGGINEQFF
TRBJ2-6	TRBV7-9	-	-	TGTGCCAGCAGCTCGGGACGACCCTCTGGGGCCAACGTCCTGACTTTC	CASSSGRPSGANVLTF
TRBJ2-1	TRBV5-1	-	-	TGCGCCAGCAGCTTGGGGATTGGGGGGCCCTACAATGAGCAGTTCTTC	CASSLGIGGPYNEQFF
TRBJ1-2	TRBV4-3	-	-	TGCGCCAGCAGCCAGGCCGGCGGGAGCTATGGCTACACCTTC	CASSQAGGSYGYTF
TRBJ1-3	TRBV9	-	-	TGTGCCAGCAGCCCACGGGGGGGCATCTCTGGAAACACCATATATTTT	CASSPRGGISGNTIYF
TRBJ2-5	TRBV25-1	-	-	TGTGCCAGCAGTGGTCGATTGAGGGGCGAGACCCAGTACTTC	CASSGRLRGETQYF
TRBJ1-1	TRBV5-1	TRBD1	-	TGCGCCAGCAGCTTGGCGGGACAGCGTATGAACACTGAAGCTTTCTTT	CASSLAGQRMNTEAFF
TRBJ1-3	TRBV27	-	-	TGTGCCAGCAGTTCGGCGGGTTCTGGAAACGCCATATATTTT	CASSSAGSGNAIYF
TRBJ2-1	TRBV4-2	-	few	TGTGCCAGCAGCCAAGAGGGGACGGCATCCTACAATGAGCAGTTCTTC	CASSQEGTASYNEQFF
TRBJ2-3	TRBV29-1	-	-	TGCAGCGTTGTCGGGGGCACAGATACGCAGTATTTT	CSVVGGTDTQYF
TRBJ1-6	TRBV11-2	-	-	TGTGCCAGCAGCTTACAGGAAGGGGCGGGCAATTCACCCCTCCACTTT	CASSLQEGAGNSPLHF
TRBJ1-2	TRBV28	-	few	TGTGCCAGCAGCCTCCGGCTCTATGGCTACACCTTC	CASSLRLYGYTF
TRBJ2-6	TRBV6-1	-	-	TGTGCCAGCAGTGGACAGAGCTCTGGGGCCAACGTCCTGACTTTC	CASSGQSSGANVLTF
TRBJ2-7	TRBV28	-	-	TGTGCCAGCAGTTTACCTTCGAGGCAGGAGAATGGGGAGCAGTACTTC	CASSLPSRQENGEQYF
TRBJ2-7	TRBV5-1	-	-	TGCGCCAGCAGCTCCGACTCCGGCCCCGACGAGCAGTACTTC	CASSSDSGPDEQYF
TRBJ2-7	TRBV9	-	-	TGTGCCAGCAGCGCATTACCAATGACAGGCAGGCAGTACTTC	CASSALPMTGRQYF
TRBJ1-1	TRBV7-3	-	-	TGTGCCAGCAGCTCGAACAGGGCTGGGACTGAAGCTTTCTTT	CASSSNRAGTEAFF
TRBJ2-5	TRBV6-6	-	-	TGTGCCAGCAGTTACGGAGGAGGCGGGGAGACCCAGTACTTC	CASSYGGGGETQYF
TRBJ2-3	TRBV5-1	-	few	TGCGCCAGCAGCTTGGGGTCTTTGGGGGGGGCCCCGGCTTACACAGATACGCAGTATTTT	CASSLGSLGGAPAYTDTQYF
TRBJ1-1	TRBV6-6	-	-	TGTGCCAGCAGTTATGGGGCGATCACTGAAGCTTTCTTT	CASSYGAITEAFF
TRBJ2-4	TRBV9	-	-	TGTGCCAGCAGCGGGGGACCAGCTGTGGACATTCAGTACTTC	CASSGGPAVDIQYF
TRBJ2-1	TRBV11-2	TRBD2	-	TGTGCCAGCAGCCACGAACGATTTAGCGGGCCCTACAATGAGCAGTTCTTC	CASSHERFSGPYNEQFF
TRBJ1-3	TRBV4-3	-	-	TGCGCCAGCAGCCGAGGGACAGGAAACACCATATATTTT	CASSRGTGNTIYF
TRBJ1-3	TRBV6-1	-	-	TGTGCCAGCAGTGAGGTTGGTTCTGGAAACACCATATATTTT	CASSEVGSGNTIYF
TRBJ1-1	TRBV9	-	-	TGTGCCAGCAGCGTAGGGGCGGAGAACACTGAAGCTTTCTTT	CASSVGAENTEAFF